Listed below are T cell receptor beta chains from one sample, sequenced in a study of beta chain features in type 1 diabetes. Sequenced by immunoSEQ multiplex PCR; TCRdb stores in-frame clones only, minus some. The sample has roughly 170,000 clones, about 12% seen once. Sequenced material: central memory CD4+ T cells from blood. These receptors all come from a woman in her late teens or twenties in good health. Each CDR3 is given with its conserved first and last residue.

>TRBV7-2|TRBJ2-1
CASSRGQERNEQFF
>TRBV7-2|TRBJ2-7
CASTMGHRSYEQYF
>TRBV30|TRBJ1-5
CAWSYRDNQPQHF
>TRBV7-8|TRBJ1-2
CASSLSTNGYTF
>TRBV5-4|TRBJ2-4
CASSGDRERGENIQYF
>TRBV7-2|TRBJ2-5
CASSPAETQYF
>TRBV2|TRBJ2-3
CASAYSTDTQYF
>TRBV7-2|TRBJ2-1
CASSKERGLNEQFF
>TRBV7-9|TRBJ2-7
CASTGLAGEYQQYF
>TRBV28|TRBJ1-4
CASSRGGSGEKLFF
>TRBV27|TRBJ2-3
CASSSPRGRGTDTQYF
>TRBV6-1|TRBJ2-3
CAIFVAADTQYF
>TRBV5-1|TRBJ2-1
CASSFQGELNEQFF
>TRBV5-1|TRBJ2-7
CASSIGQGTYEQYF
>TRBV4-3|TRBJ2-5
CASSQDPRQTTETQYF
>TRBV2|TRBJ1-2
CASSSSRVDYGYTF
>TRBV7-9|TRBJ2-7
CASSGLGTRFYEQYF
>TRBV23-1|TRBJ2-6
CASQHTTGRGLSGANVLTF
>TRBV4-1|TRBJ1-4
CASSHRGPNEKLFF
>TRBV7-9|TRBJ2-1
CASSSVLQGNEQFF
>TRBV7-2|TRBJ1-2
CASSLAHSGKGYTF
>TRBV6-5|TRBJ2-7
CASRRRTSGSNEQYF
>TRBV7-2|TRBJ1-1
CASSVDRGNTEAFF
>TRBV9|TRBJ2-7
CASSVSSTAGYEQYF
>TRBV28|TRBJ1-5
CASSPSQGSQPQHF
>TRBV15|TRBJ2-7
CATSRDFNRVNEQYF
>TRBV19|TRBJ1-2
CASTRDRADYGYTF
>TRBV5-6|TRBJ2-7
CASSSSGYPYEQYF
>TRBV7-3|TRBJ2-5
CASSQRERGETQYF
>TRBV6-5|TRBJ2-1
CASRGLGNEQFF
>TRBV7-2|TRBJ2-7
CASSDRVDSYEQYF
>TRBV7-2|TRBJ1-1
CASRAQGNVNTEAFF
>TRBV7-9|TRBJ1-5
CASSLELSNQPQHF